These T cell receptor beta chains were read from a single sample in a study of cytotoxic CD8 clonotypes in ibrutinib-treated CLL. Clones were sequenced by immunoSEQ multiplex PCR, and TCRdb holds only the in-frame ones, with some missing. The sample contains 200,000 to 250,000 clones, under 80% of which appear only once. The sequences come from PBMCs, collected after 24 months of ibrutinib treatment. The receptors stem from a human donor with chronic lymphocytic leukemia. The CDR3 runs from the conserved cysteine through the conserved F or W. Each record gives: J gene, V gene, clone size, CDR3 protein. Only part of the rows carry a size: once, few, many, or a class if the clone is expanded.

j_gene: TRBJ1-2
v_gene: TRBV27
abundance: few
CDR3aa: CASSLKGANYGYTF

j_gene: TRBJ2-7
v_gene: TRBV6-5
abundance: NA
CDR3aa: CASSYVGRGYEQYF

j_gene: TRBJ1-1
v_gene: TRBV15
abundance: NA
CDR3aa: CATSRDRETNTEAFF

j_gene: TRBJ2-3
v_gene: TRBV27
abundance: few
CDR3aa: CASSTGTDTQYF

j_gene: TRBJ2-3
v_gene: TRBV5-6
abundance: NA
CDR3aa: CASSSGREGRQYF

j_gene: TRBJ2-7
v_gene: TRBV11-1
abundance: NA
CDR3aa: CASSSVSGTGENEQYF

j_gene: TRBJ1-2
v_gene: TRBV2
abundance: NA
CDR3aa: CASRNPGQGAHYGYTF

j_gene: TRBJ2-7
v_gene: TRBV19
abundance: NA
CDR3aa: CASRTGQGAPGSYEQYF

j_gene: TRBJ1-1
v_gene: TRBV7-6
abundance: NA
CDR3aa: CASSLASATETEAFF

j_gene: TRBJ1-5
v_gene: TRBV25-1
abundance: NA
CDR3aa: CASRIQVSCSNQPQHF

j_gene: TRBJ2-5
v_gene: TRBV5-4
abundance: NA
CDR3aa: CASSLAWGREETQYF

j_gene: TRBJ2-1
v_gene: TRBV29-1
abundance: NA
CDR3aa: CSVDSFNEQFF

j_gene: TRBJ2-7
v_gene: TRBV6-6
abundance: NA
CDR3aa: CASSYSTGTPTYEQYF

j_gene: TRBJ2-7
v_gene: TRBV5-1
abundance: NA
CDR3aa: CASSLGGSDTYEQYF

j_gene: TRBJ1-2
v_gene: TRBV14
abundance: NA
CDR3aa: CASSQVNEFPYYGYTF

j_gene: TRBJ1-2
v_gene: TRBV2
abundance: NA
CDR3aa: CASSEEGRQLAF

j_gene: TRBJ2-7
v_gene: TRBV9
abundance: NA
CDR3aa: CASSVLERPTYEQYF

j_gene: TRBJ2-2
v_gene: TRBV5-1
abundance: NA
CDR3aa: CASSLSRTANTGELFF

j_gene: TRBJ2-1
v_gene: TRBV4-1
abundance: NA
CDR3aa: CASSQDTSGRINEQFF

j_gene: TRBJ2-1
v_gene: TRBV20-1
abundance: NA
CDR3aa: CSAREGRQQFF

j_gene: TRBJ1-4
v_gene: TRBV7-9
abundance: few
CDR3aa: CASSNLWGTEEKLFF

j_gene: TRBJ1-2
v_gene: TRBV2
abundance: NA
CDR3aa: CASRDGYGYTF

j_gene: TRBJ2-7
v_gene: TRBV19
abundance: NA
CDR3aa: CASSTDKQTYEQYF

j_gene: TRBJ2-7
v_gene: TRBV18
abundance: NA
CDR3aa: CASSPGSQRGHYEQYF

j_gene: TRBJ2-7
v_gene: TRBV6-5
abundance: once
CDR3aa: CASSYLEREQYF

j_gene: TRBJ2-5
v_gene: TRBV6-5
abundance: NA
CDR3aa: CASSTLGEMPKTQYF

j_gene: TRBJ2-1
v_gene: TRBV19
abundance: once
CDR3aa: CASSNGSSYNEQFF

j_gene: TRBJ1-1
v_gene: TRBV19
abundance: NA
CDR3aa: CASSGGTIVDTEAFF

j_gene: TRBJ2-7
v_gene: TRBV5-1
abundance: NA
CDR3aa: CASSLIPYEQYF

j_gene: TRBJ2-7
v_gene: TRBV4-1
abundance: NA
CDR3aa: CASSQDGAGASYEQYF

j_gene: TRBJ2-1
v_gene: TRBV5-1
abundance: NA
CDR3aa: CASSEGPSYNEQFF

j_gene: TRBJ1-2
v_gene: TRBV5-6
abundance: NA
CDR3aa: CASSLDGNYGYTF

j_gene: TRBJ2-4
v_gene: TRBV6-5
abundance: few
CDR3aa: CAAGGTNIQYF

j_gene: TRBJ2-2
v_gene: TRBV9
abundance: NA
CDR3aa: CASSGGTRIGNTGELFF

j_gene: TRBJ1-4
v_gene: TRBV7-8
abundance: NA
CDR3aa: CASSGAGVLYGNEKLFF

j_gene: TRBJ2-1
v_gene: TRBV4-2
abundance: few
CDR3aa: CASSQDSGGDNEQFF

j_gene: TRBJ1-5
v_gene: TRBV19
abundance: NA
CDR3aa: CASSIDRGLDQPQHF

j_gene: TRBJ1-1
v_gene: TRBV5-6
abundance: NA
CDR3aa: CASSLLQGVYTEAFF

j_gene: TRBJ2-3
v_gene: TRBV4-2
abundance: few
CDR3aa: CASSQGTGLAVTDTQYF

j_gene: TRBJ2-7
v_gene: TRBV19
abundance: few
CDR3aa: CASSTRQGDKNEQYF

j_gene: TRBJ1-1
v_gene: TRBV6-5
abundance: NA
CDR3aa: CASGRRVELEAFF

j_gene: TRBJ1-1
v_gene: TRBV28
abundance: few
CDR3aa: CASSSGNSEAFF

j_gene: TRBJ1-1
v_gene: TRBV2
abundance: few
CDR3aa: CASKRQDAEAFF

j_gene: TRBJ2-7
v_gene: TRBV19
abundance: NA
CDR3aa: CASSITAGWYEQYF

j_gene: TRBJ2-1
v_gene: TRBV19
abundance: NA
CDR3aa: CASSNRDYNEQFF

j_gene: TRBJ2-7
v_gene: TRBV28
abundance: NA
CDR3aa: CASSPLAGAIYEQYF

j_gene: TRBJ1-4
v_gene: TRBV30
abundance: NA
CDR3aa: CAWSGDRGSANEKLFF

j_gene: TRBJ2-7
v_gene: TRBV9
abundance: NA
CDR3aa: CASSDGHLTGTSGYYEQYF

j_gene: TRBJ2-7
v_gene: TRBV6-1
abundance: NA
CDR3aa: CASSEMISFLFSSYEQYF

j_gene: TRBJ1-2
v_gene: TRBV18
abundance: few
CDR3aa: CASSPSRGDDYGYTF

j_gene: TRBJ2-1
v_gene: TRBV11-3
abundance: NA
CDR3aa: CASSPSGGGDEQFF

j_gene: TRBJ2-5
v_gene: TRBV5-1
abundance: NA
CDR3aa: CASSLMREGEETQYF

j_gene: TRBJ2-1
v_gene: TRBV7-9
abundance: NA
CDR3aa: CASSLVLTYNEQFF

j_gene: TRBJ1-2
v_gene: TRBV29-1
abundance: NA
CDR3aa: CSENYGYTF

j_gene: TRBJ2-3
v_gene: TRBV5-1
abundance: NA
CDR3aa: CASSLDGRPTTDTQYF